The 18 T cell receptor beta chains below come from one sample, sequenced in a study of T cell responses to AZD1222 COVID-19 vaccine (dated by TCRdb to 2020 to 2023). The library was built by means of the immunoSEQ multiplex PCR assay. TCRdb stores this immuneACCESS table with in-frame sequences only. Part of the clones is absent; in the studies checked, under half of the shortfall reflects unresolved V genes, and no reason is known for the rest. Recorded for this sample are about 150,000 clones; about nine tenths of them occurred a single time. The top ten constitute roughly 7% of the sample. According to the study, the label for this sample's time point signals: sample from adult after SARS-CoV-2 infection, after symptom onset. The starting material was peripheral blood, obtained after recovery from COVID-19. These receptors were taken from an adult who had recovered from COVID-19.

V usage is TRBV19 and J usage is TRBJ2-7, with D possibly TRBD1 on 6 matching bases. The V gene lost 4 bases and the J gene lost 5 bases, with 18 bases spanning the gap. This CDR3 region has 15 residues. Germline V lookup: CDR1 LNHDA, CDR2 SQIVND (reference sequence). This chain's CDR3 is CASSTEQGPGDEQYF. Here the CDR3 DNA reads TGTGCCAGTAGTACGGAACAGGGCCCTGGGGACGAGCAGTACTTC.

Details on this clone: The sample carries other DNA sequences with the same CDR3. The chain employs TRBV7-3 and TRBJ2-5; 8 nucleotides agree with TRBD2. With V trimmed by 4 bases and J by 1 base, 5 bases remained unmatched. Looked up from germline, CDR1 is SGHTA and CDR2 is FQGTGA. The CDR3 is 15 amino acids. In DNA, the CDR3 is TGTGCCAGCAGCTCAGGGCTAGCGGGCCAAGAGACCCAGTACTTC. This encodes CASSSGLAGQETQYF.

This chain uses TRBV12-3 or TRBV12-4 with TRBJ2-7; no clear D gene. The CDR3 runs 13 residues. With 3 bases removed from V and 3 bases from J, the gap between germline ends came to 9 bases. The CDR3 sequence: CASSLDGVYEQYF. CDR3 bases: TGTGCCAGCAGTTTGGACGGAGTCTACGAGCAGTACTTC.

This chain joins TRBV3-1 (or the pseudogene TRBV3-2) and TRBJ1-5; D is perhaps TRBD1 (5 bases). Trimming took off 1 base at V and 3 bases at J, with 10 bases between the two ends. Per the germline V gene, CDR1 is LGHDT and CDR2 is YNNKEL (reference sequence). This CDR3 comprises 15 residues. CDR3 sequence reads: CASSQGQGVNQPQHF. The CDR3, as DNA: TGTGCCAGCAGCCAAGGTCAGGGCGTCAATCAGCCCCAGCATTTT.

The chain couples TRBV3-1 (or the pseudogene TRBV3-2) to TRBJ1-5; D is unclear. V dropped 1 base and J dropped 7 bases, with 8 bases sitting between them. This CDR3 region has 13 residues. CDR1 is LGHDT and CDR2 is YNNKEL in the germline V gene (reference sequence). The CDR3 region is CASSQGTNQPQHF. The CDR3 coding sequence is TGTGCCAGCAGCCAAGGGACTAACCAGCCCCAGCATTTT.

The chain has TRBV18 and TRBJ1-1, with TRBD1 identical over 7 bases. The CDR3 is made up of 17 amino acids. Germline CDR1 is KGHSH and CDR2 is LQKENI. Unmatched junction bases numbered 9, after V lost 1 base and J lost 1 base. The CDR3 loop reads CASSPRDSFGRNTEAFF. Written as DNA, the CDR3 is TGTGCCAGCTCACCACGGGACAGTTTCGGACGGAACACTGAAGCTTTCTTT.

The J gene is TRBJ1-4, the V gene TRBV5-1; D is possibly TRBD1 (6 bases). The CDR3 length is 16 residues. Germline V lookup: CDR1 SGHRS, CDR2 YFSETQ. Trimming took off 3 bases at V and 0 bases at J, with 12 bases between the two ends. The CDR3 sequence: CASSSGQSSTNEKLFF. The CDR3 coding sequence is TGCGCCAGCAGCTCGGGACAAAGCTCAACTAATGAAAAACTGTTTTTT.

V gene TRBV5-5 combines with J gene TRBJ1-4; D is unclear. Between the trimmed V and J ends, which lost 3 bases and 6 bases, there was a span of 9 bases. From germline, CDR1 is SGHKS and CDR2 YYEKEE (reference sequence). This CDR3 has 13 amino acids. The DNA for the CDR3 is TGTGCCAGCAGCTCCTCGGGCCATGAAAAACTGTTTTTT. It encodes CASSSSGHEKLFF.

The CDR3 sequence is CASTKYEGNYGYTF. The CDR3 DNA reads TGTGCCAGTACAAAATACGAAGGGAACTATGGCTACACCTTC. The V and J genes are TRBV19 and TRBJ1-2, with D unclear. The CDR3 totals 14 residues. V was clipped by 7 bases and J by 2 bases, with 14 bases between them. Per germline, CDR1 LNHDA and CDR2 SQIVND (reference sequence).

This chain links TRBV28 with TRBJ2-7; 8 bases line up with TRBD2. This CDR3 has 14 amino acids. The V gene's germline CDR1 is MDHEN and CDR2 SYDVKM. With 5 bases clipped from V and 3 bases from J, the junction kept 6 bases outside the gene matches. In DNA form, the CDR3 reads TGTGCCAGCAGTCCCTCGGGGACTAGCTACGAGCAGTACTTC. Its protein product is CASSPSGTSYEQYF.

The chain is built from TRBV19 and TRBJ2-3; 9 bases match TRBD2. The germline V gene has CDR1 LNHDA and CDR2 SQIVND (reference sequence). The CDR3 extends over 15 amino acids. V lost 7 bases, J lost 6 bases, and 11 bases stayed unmatched. Here the CDR3 DNA reads TGTGCCAGTAAGGGACTAGCATCATCCACGGATACGCAGTATTTT. Translation: CASKGLASSTDTQYF.

This clone is a singleton in its sample. The V gene is TRBV6-5, the J gene TRBJ2-7, with a possible D match to TRBD1 (5 bases). Germline V gives CDR1 MNHEY, CDR2 SVGAGI. V was pared by 0 bases and J by 2 bases, with 5 bases between. This CDR3 has 13 residues. The chain's CDR3 is CASSYSTAYEQYF. The CDR3 bases are TGTGCCAGCAGTTACTCGACAGCCTACGAGCAGTACTTC.

This chain connects TRBV5-1 to TRBJ1-3; 11 nucleotides match TRBD1. The junction had 4 bases not matched to a gene; V was cut back by 1 base and J by 1 base. Germline CDR1 and CDR2: SGHRS and YFSETQ. The CDR3 extends over 17 amino acids. The CDR3 DNA reads TGCGCCAGCAGCTTGATCGGACAGGGGGCTTCTGGAAACACCATATATTTT. Its translation is CASSLIGQGASGNTIYF. Together with reference TRBV5-1 and TRBJ1-3, the CDR3 gives the full variable domain: KAGVTQTPRYLIKTRGQQVTLSCSPISGHRSVSWYQQTPGQGLQFLFEYFSETQRNKGNFPGRFSGRQFSNSRSEMNVSTLELGDSALYLCASSLIGQGASGNTIYFGEGSWLTVV.

This chain links TRBV4-1 with TRBJ2-5; the match to TRBD1 covers 9 bases. Looked up from germline, CDR1 is MGHRA and CDR2 is YSYEKL. This CDR3 has 16 residues. Losses at the gene ends were 2 bases for V and 3 bases for J; bases not matched to a gene: 7. The DNA for the CDR3 is TGCGCCAGCAGCCAACCCGGGACAGGGAGTGAAGAGACCCAGTACTTC. Translating gives CASSQPGTGSEETQYF.

The chain couples TRBV21-1 to TRBJ1-5; the DNA was not compared with TRBD1, the D call given in the table. TRBV21-1 is reported as a pseudogene. This CDR3 region has 18 residues. CDR3 bases: TGTGCCAGCAGCAAAGAGGGGCAGGGTATGGGAAGAAATCAGCCCCAGCATTTT. Amino acid sequence: CASSKEGQGMGRNQPQHF.

The gene calls are TRBV18 and TRBJ1-1, with D unclear. The CDR3 extends over 13 amino acids. V was clipped by 0 bases and J by 7 bases, with 9 bases between them. Germline-derived CDR1 and CDR2 are KGHSH and LQKENI. As DNA, the CDR3 is TGTGCCAGCTCACCACCGGAGTCAAGTGAAGCTTTCTTT. This translates into CASSPPESSEAFF. Full variable domain (remainder filled in from reference TRBV18 and TRBJ1-1): NAGVMQNPRHLVRRRGQEARLRCSPMKGHSHVYWYRQLPEEGLKFMVYLQKENIIDESGMPKERFSAEFPKEGPSILRIQQVVRGDSAAYFCASSPPESSEAFFGQGTRLTVV.

Turning to this clone: Other DNA sequences in this sample translate to the same CDR3. The chain couples TRBV27 to TRBJ1-1; D is possibly TRBD1 (5 bases). The CDR3 loop spans 14 amino acids. The V end was cut by 2 bases, the J end by 1 base, with 8 bases between. Germline lookup yields CDR1 MNHEY and CDR2 SMNVEV (reference sequence). The CDR3 here is CASSLQGANTEAFF. The CDR3 DNA sequence: TGTGCCAGCAGTTTACAGGGTGCGAACACTGAAGCTTTCTTT.

Only one count was recorded for this clone. This rearrangement joins TRBV10-2 to TRBJ2-7, with unresolved D. This CDR3 has 14 residues. Germline lookup yields CDR1 WSHSY and CDR2 SAAADI. The V gene lost 4 bases and the J gene lost 7 bases, with 17 bases spanning the gap. CDR3 in amino acids: CASSGAGPLGEQYF. In DNA, the CDR3 is TGCGCCAGCAGTGGGGCAGGCCCTCTAGGAGAGCAGTACTTC.